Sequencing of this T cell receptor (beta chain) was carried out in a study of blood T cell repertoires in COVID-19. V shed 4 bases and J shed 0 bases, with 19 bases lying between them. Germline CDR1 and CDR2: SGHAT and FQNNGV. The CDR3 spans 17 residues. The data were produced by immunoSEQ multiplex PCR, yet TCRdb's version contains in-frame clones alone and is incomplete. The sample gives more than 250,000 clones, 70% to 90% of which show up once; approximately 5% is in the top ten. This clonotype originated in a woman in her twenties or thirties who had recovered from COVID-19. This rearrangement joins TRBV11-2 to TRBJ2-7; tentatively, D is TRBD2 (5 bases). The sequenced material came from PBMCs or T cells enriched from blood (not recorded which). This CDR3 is CASSSSPDWRGSYEQYF. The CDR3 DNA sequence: TGTGCCAGCAGCTCATCCCCGGACTGGAGAGGCTCCTACGAGCAGTACTTC.